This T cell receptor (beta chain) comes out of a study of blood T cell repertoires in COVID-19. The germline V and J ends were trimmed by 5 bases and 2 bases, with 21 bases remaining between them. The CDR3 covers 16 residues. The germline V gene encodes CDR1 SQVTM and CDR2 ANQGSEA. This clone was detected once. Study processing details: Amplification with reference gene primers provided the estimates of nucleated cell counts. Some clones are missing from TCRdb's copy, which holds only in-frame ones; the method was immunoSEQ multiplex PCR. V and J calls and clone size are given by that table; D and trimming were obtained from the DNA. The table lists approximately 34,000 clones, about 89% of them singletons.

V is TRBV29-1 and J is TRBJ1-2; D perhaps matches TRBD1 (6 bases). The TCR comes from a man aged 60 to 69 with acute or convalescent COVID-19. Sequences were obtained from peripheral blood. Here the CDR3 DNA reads TGCAGCGTTTGGTCCTCAGGGGACCCAAACAACTATGGCTACACCTTC. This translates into CSVWSSGDPNNYGYTF.